The 23 T cell receptor beta chains listed next were all sequenced from one sample in a study of T cell repertoires in cytomegalovirus infection. TCRdb used MiXCR to reprocess the reads, holding one entry per CDR3 protein. The sample shows around 230,000 distinct CDR3 sequences, 6.5% of them seen only once. The sequenced sample was PBMCs. Source of these receptors: a human donor in good health (CMV status not recorded). Some clones in this sample may be carry-over from other donors' samples.

The chain employs TRBV6-5 and TRBJ2-3, with 8 bases lining up with TRBD2. There are 15 residues in the CDR3. V lost 3 bases, J lost 2 bases, and 4 bases stayed unmatched. In germline, CDR1 is MNHEY, CDR2 SVGAGI. Written as DNA, the CDR3 is TGTGCCAGCAGTTATAGCGGGATATTCACAGATACGCAGTATTTT. Its protein is CASSYSGIFTDTQYF.

This clonotype has at least ten counts. This chain joins TRBV15 and TRBJ2-3; 9 nucleotides align to TRBD1. Unmatched junction bases numbered 5, after V lost 3 bases and J lost 1 base. This CDR3 has 16 residues. The V gene's germline CDR1 is LNHNV and CDR2 YYDKDF (reference sequence). The CDR3 is CATSSLDRGGTDTQYF. The DNA for the CDR3 is TGTGCCACCAGCAGCTTGGACAGGGGTGGCACAGATACGCAGTATTTT.

The rearrangement uses TRBV11-2 and TRBJ2-2, with D maybe TRBD1 (6 bases). Germline values: CDR1 SGHAT, CDR2 FQNNGV. The V gene lost 2 bases and the J gene lost 8 bases, with 18 bases spanning the gap. The CDR3 contains 16 residues. The CDR3: CASSLIQGRGAGELFF. The DNA of the CDR3 is TGTGCCAGCAGCTTAATACAGGGAAGAGGTGCGGGGGAGCTGTTTTTT.

The DNA for the CDR3 is TGTGCCAGCAGCTTCGGGCAAGAAGGACTAGTCGCAACTAATGAAAAACTGTTTTTT. It translates to CASSFGQEGLVATNEKLFF. This chain connects TRBV5-5 to TRBJ1-4; no clear D. This CDR3 contains 19 residues. Trimming took 2 bases from V and 0 from J, leaving 20 bases between them. CDR1 is SGHKS and CDR2 is YYEKEE in the germline V gene (reference sequence).

This clonotype was seen at least ten times. The chain links TRBV28 to TRBJ1-5; D may be TRBD1 (5 bases). Germline assignment: CDR1 MDHEN and CDR2 SYDVKM. CDR3 length: 14 amino acids. Trimming cost V 9 bases and J 7 bases, with 19 bases left between them. The CDR3 protein is CASTGTAWGQPQHF. The CDR3 DNA is TGTGCCAGTACCGGGACGGCCTGGGGGCAGCCCCAGCATTTT.

This clonotype was recorded at least ten times. The V and J genes are TRBV7-9 and TRBJ1-1, with D perhaps matching TRBD1 (6 bases). Germline lookup yields CDR1 SEHNR and CDR2 FQNEAQ (reference sequence). V was shortened by 5 bases and J by 9 bases, with 10 bases between the two germline ends. The CDR3 contains 11 residues. CDR3 protein: CASSGGPQAFF. For the CDR3, the DNA is TGTGCCAGCAGCGGGGGGCCCCAAGCTTTCTTT. The variable domain in full, with the rest retrieved from reference TRBV7-9 and TRBJ1-1, is DTGVSQNPRHKITKRGQNVTFRCDPISEHNRLYWYRQTLGQGPEFLTYFQNEAQLEKSRLLSDRFSAERPKGSFSTLEIQRTEQGDSAMYLCASSGGPQAFFGQGTRLTVV.

In this sample, this clonotype turned up many times. The chain is built from TRBV5-1 and TRBJ2-5; D is ambiguous. From germline, CDR1 is SGHRS and CDR2 YFSETQ. The ends were cut back, 0 bases at V and 3 bases at J, with 6 bases in the middle. The CDR3 is made up of 13 amino acids. The CDR3 protein is CASSLGAEETQYF. The CDR3 region has the DNA TGCGCCAGCAGCTTGGGGGCCGAAGAGACCCAGTACTTC.

In this sample, this clonotype turned up many times. The chain combines TRBV7-2 with TRBJ2-2, with unresolved D. There are 13 residues in the CDR3. CDR1 and CDR2 (germline): SGHTA, FQGNSA. V was trimmed by 2 bases and J by 8 bases, leaving 9 bases between them. Here the CDR3 reads CASSLSLRGELFF. The CDR3, as DNA: TGTGCCAGCAGCTTATCCCTACGTGGGGAGCTGTTTTTT.

This clonotype was detected ten times or more. The V and J genes are TRBV20-1 and TRBJ1-2; TRBD1 might be the D (5 bases). Germline-derived CDR1 and CDR2 are DFQATT and SNEGSKA (reference sequence). The CDR3 extends over 13 amino acids. The CDR3 DNA is TGCAGCGCGAGGCACCCCAACAGGCGTGGCTACACCTTC. Protein: CSARHPNRRGYTF.

This clonotype was seen repeatedly, ten times or more. The J gene is TRBJ2-3, the V gene TRBV7-9, with D uncertain. This CDR3 is 10 amino acids long. CDR1 and CDR2 from the germline V gene are SEHNR and FQNEAQ (reference sequence). Trimming took 5 bases from V and 7 from J, leaving 4 bases between them. CDR3: CASSPHTQYF. CDR3 DNA: TGTGCCAGCAGCCCTCATACGCAGTATTTT. The full variable domain, completed using reference TRBV7-9 and TRBJ2-3, is DTGVSQNPRHKITKRGQNVTFRCDPISEHNRLYWYRQTLGQGPEFLTYFQNEAQLEKSRLLSDRFSAERPKGSFSTLEIQRTEQGDSAMYLCASSPHTQYFGPGTRLTVL.

This clonotype was seen repeatedly, ten times or more. The V and J genes are TRBV14 and TRBJ2-3, with TRBD1 matching over 7 bases. Germline V lookup: CDR1 SGHDN, CDR2 FVKESK. CDR3 length equals 16 residues. The V gene end was trimmed by 2 bases and the J gene end by 2 bases; junction bases not matched to a gene: 7. The CDR3 region has the DNA TGTGCCAGCAGCCAATCTTGGGACAGAAACACAGATACGCAGTATTTT. Protein product: CASSQSWDRNTDTQYF. Based on the CDR3 plus reference TRBV14 and TRBJ2-3, the full variable domain is EAGVTQFPSHSVIEKGQTVTLRCDPISGHDNLYWYRRVMGKEIKFLLHFVKESKQDESGMPNNRFLAERTGGTYSTLKVQPAELEDSGVYFCASSQSWDRNTDTQYFGPGTRLTVL.

This clonotype was observed many times. The V gene is TRBV29-1, the J gene TRBJ2-5, with D maybe TRBD1 (5 bases). CDR1 is SQVTM, CDR2 ANQGSEA, per germline. The CDR3 contains 15 residues. The V end was cut by 3 bases, the J end by 1 base, with 15 bases between. The CDR3 reads CSVETARSFQETQYF. Here the CDR3 DNA reads TGCAGCGTTGAGACAGCCCGTTCCTTCCAAGAGACCCAGTACTTC.

This clonotype occurred many times. The genes are TRBV28 and TRBJ1-1; unclear D gene. V shed 6 bases and J shed 2 bases, with 13 bases lying between them. Germline V gene sequence: CDR1 MDHEN, CDR2 SYDVKM. The CDR3 is 14 residues long. This chain's CDR3 is CASRLAIPNTEAFF. The CDR3 DNA reads TGTGCCAGCAGACTTGCCATCCCTAACACTGAAGCTTTCTTT.

The chain links TRBV7-9 to TRBJ1-2, with TRBD1 matching over 8 bases. Trimming took 3 bases from V and 3 from J; bases not matched to a gene: 6. The CDR3 length is 15 residues. CDR1 and CDR2 from the germline V gene are SEHNR and FQNEAQ (reference sequence). The CDR3 loop reads CASSFGQGPHYGYTF. DNA of the CDR3: TGTGCCAGCAGCTTCGGACAGGGCCCCCACTATGGCTACACCTTC.

This clonotype was seen many times. This sequence joins TRBV20-1 and TRBJ1-1; D not resolved. The CDR3 consists of 13 residues. Germline V gene sequence: CDR1 DFQATT, CDR2 SNEGSKA (reference sequence). V was shortened by 3 bases and J by 3 bases, with 11 bases between the two germline ends. The CDR3 region has the DNA TGCAGTGCTAGTGTTCCCGTTGACACTGAAGCTTTCTTT. The encoded protein is CSASVPVDTEAFF.

This clonotype was found many times. The V call is TRBV29-1, the J call TRBJ1-2; maybe TRBD1 (6 bases). Germline loops: CDR1 SQVTM, CDR2 ANQGSEA. The CDR3 contains 13 residues. Trimming pared 7 bases from V and 5 bases from J, leaving 17 bases between. CDR3 in DNA: TGCAGCGCGTCCCCGACAGGACAATATGGCTACACCTTC. As protein: CSASPTGQYGYTF. Looking up the rest from reference TRBV29-1 and TRBJ1-2 gives the full variable domain: SAVISQKPSRDICQRGTSLTIQCQVDSQVTMMFWYRQQPGQSLTLIATANQGSEATYESGFVIDKFPISRPNLTFSTLTVSNMSPEDSSIYLCSASPTGQYGYTFGSGTRLTVV.

This clonotype was recorded many times. This chain uses TRBV29-1 with TRBJ1-4; 10 bases fit TRBD1. Germline assignment: CDR1 SQVTM and CDR2 ANQGSEA. The V and J ends lost 5 bases and 7 bases, in that order; junction bases with no gene match: 19. This CDR3 contains 18 residues. The CDR3 here is CSVLSQKWDRGESEKLFF. The CDR3 region has the DNA TGCAGCGTTCTATCTCAGAAATGGGACAGGGGAGAGAGTGAAAAACTGTTTTTT.

This clonotype was observed a handful of times. This chain links TRBV7-4 with TRBJ2-7; D may correspond to TRBD1 or TRBD2 (5 bases each). The CDR3 is 15 residues long. Germline-derived CDR1 and CDR2 are SGHVT and SQSDAQ. V was clipped by 6 bases and J by 0 bases, with 15 bases between them. Written as DNA, the CDR3 is TGTGCCAGCAGACCCCCGGGACGGAGCTCCTACGAGCAGTACTTC. This translates into CASRPPGRSSYEQYF.

This clonotype was seen at least ten times. The genes are TRBV7-2 and TRBJ1-1; 7 bases map to TRBD1. The germline V gene encodes CDR1 SGHTA and CDR2 FQGNSA. There are 13 residues in the CDR3. V lost 5 bases, J lost 4 bases, and 4 bases stayed unmatched. The CDR3: CASSPGQITEAFF. The CDR3 DNA follows: TGTGCCAGCAGCCCGGGACAGATCACTGAAGCTTTCTTT.

This clonotype has a count of ten or more. The chain joins TRBV28 to TRBJ1-2, with D tentatively TRBD1 (6 bases). Germline CDR1 MDHEN, CDR2 SYDVKM. There are 17 residues in the CDR3. V lost 5 bases and J 3 bases, leaving 22 bases between the germline ends. The DNA of the CDR3 is TGTGCCAGCAGTCAGGTCGACGGCAGGGGTTCTGACTATGGCTACACCTTC. It is translated as CASSQVDGRGSDYGYTF.

In this sample, this clonotype turned up many times. The rearrangement joins TRBV7-2 to TRBJ1-5, with TRBD1 identical over 7 bases. The CDR3 spans 14 residues. Per the germline V gene, CDR1 is SGHTA and CDR2 is FQGNSA. V gave up 1 base and J gave up 6 bases; unmatched junction bases: 3. CDR3 loop: CASSLVAGGQPQHF. The CDR3 coding sequence is TGTGCCAGCAGCTTAGTGGCAGGGGGTCAGCCCCAGCATTTT.

This clonotype came up many times. The gene calls are TRBV6-1 and TRBJ1-2; D is unresolved. The CDR3 totals 13 residues. Germline-derived CDR1 and CDR2 are MNHNS and SASEGT. V was shortened by 3 bases and J by 5 bases, with 10 bases between the two germline ends. The CDR3: CASSERPKYGYTF. The CDR3 nucleotides are TGTGCCAGCAGTGAGAGACCGAAGTATGGCTACACCTTC.

This clonotype was recorded at least ten times. This chain connects TRBV12-5 to TRBJ1-1; no definite D call. V was cut by 6 bases and J by 1 base, with 6 bases left in between. This CDR3 is built from 12 residues. In germline, CDR1 is LGHNT, CDR2 FRNRAP. CDR3 region: CASGRANTEAFF. CDR3 bases: TGTGCTAGTGGCCGGGCGAACACTGAAGCTTTCTTT.